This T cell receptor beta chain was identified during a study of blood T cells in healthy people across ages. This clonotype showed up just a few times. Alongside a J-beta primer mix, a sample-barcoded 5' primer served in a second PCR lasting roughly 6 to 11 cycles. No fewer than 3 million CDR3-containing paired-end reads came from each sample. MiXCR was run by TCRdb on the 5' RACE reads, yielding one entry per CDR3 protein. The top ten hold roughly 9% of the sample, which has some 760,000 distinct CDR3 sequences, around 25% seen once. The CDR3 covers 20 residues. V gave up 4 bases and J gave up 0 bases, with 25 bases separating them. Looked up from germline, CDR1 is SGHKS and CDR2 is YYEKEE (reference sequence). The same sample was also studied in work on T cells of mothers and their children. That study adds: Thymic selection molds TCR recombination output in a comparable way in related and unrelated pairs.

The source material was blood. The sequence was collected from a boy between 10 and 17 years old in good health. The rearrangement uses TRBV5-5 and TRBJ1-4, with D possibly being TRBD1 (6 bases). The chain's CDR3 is CASSPGVWRSKVATNEKLFF. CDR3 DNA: TGTGCCAGCAGCCCAGGGGTTTGGAGGTCAAAAGTTGCAACTAATGAAAAACTGTTTTTT.